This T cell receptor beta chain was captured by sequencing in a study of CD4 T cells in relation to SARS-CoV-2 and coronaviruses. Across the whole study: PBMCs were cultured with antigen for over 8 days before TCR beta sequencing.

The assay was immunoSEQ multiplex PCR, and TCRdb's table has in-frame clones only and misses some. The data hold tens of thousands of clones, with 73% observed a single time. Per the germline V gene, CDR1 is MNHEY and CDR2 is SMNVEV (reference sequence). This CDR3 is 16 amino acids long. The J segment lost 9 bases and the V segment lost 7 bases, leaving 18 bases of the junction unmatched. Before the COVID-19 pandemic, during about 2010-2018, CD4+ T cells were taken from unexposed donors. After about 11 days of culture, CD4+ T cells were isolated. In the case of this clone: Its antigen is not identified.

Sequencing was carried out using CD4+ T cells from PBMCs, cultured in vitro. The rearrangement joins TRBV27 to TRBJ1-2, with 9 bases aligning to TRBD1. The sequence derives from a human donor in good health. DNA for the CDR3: TGTGCCAGCAACATCTACCCAGGGGGTGGACAGGGGAGCTACACCTTC. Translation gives CASNIYPGGGQGSYTF.